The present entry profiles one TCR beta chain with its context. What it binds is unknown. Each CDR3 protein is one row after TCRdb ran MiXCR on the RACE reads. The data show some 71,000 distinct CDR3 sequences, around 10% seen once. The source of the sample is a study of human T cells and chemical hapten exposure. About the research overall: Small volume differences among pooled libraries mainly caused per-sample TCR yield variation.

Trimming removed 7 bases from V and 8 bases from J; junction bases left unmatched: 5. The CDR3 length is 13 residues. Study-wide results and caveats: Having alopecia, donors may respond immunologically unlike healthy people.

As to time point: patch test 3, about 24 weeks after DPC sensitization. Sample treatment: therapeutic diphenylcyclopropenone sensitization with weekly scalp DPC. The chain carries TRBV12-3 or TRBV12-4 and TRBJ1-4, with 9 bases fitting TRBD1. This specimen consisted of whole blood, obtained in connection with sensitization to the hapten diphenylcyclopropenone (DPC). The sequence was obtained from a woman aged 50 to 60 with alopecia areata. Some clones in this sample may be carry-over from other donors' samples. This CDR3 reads CASTFGTGEKLFF. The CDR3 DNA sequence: TGTGCCAGCACCTTCGGGACAGGGGAAAAACTGTTTTTT.